This T cell receptor beta chain emerged from a study of blood T cell repertoires in COVID-19. Study-wide context: Both acute and convalescent COVID-19 samples were obtained from the United States, Italy and Spain. From T cells, B-cell-depleted T cells, or PBMCs came the material, which was cDNA or gDNA.

Authors' methods: Researchers report that nucleated cell counts were estimated from reference gene primer amplification. The data were produced by immunoSEQ multiplex PCR, yet TCRdb's version contains in-frame clones alone and is incomplete. From that table come the V and J calls and clone size; the DNA was used to work out D and trimming. Of 270,000 or so clones in the sample, over 75% were seen once. A word on this clone: The same CDR3 also results from other DNA sequences found in this sample.

The source is a human donor in a cohort sampled during active COVID-19. Sample: peripheral blood.

The CDR3 reads CASSPPSSGANVLTF. The DNA for the CDR3 is TGTGCCAGCTCACCACCCAGCTCTGGGGCCAACGTCCTGACTTTC. The chain couples TRBV18 to TRBJ2-6; no definite D call. The V gene's germline CDR1 is KGHSH and CDR2 LQKENI. This CDR3 has 15 residues. Deletions cut 0 bases from V and 0 bases from J, with 3 bases between.